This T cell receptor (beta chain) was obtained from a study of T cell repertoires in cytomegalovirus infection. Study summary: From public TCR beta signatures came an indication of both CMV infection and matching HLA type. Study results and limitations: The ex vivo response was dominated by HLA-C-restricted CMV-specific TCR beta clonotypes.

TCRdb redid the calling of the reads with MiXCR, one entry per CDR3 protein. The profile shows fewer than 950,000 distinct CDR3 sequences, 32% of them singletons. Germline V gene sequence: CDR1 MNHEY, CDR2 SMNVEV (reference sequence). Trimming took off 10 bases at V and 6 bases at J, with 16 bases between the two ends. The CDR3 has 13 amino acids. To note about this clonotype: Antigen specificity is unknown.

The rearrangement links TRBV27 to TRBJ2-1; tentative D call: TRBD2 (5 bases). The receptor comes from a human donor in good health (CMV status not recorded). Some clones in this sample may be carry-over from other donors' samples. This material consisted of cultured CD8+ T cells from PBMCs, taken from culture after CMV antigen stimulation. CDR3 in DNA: TGTGCCACCGGACTCAGCCGGTCCAATGAGCAGTTCTTC. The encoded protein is CATGLSRSNEQFF.